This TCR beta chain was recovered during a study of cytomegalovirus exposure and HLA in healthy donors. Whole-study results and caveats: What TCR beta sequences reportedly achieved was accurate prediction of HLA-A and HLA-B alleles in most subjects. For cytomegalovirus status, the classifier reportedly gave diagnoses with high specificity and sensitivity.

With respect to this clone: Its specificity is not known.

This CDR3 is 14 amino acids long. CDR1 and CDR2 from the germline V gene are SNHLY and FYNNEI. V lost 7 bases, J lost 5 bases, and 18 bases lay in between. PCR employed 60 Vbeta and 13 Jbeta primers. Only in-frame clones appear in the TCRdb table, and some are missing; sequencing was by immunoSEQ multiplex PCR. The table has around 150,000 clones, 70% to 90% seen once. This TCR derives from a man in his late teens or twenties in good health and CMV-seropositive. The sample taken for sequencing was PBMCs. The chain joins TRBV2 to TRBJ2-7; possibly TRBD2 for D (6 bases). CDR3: CASNRDGGVNEQYF. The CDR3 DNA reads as TGTGCCAGCAACCGGGACGGGGGAGTCAACGAGCAGTACTTC.